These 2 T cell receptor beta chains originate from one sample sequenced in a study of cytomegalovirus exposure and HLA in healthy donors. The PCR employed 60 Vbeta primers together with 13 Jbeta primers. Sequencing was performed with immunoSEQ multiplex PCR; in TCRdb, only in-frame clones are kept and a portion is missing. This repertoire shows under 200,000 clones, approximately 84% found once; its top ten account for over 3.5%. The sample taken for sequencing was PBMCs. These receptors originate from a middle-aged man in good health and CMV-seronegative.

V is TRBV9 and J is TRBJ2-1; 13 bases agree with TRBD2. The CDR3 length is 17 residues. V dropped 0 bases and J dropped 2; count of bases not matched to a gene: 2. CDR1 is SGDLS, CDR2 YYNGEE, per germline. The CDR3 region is CASSVEGLAGTYNEQFF. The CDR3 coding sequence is TGTGCCAGCAGCGTAGAGGGACTAGCGGGAACCTACAATGAGCAGTTCTTC.

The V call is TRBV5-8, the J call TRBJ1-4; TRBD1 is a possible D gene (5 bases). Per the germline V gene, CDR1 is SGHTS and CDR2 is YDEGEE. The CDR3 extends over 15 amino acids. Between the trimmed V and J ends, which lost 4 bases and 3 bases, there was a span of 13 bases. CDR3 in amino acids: CASSGGDGSNEKLFF. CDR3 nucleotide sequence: TGTGCCAGCAGCGGGGGGGACGGCTCTAATGAAAAACTGTTTTTT.